This T cell receptor (beta chain) was obtained from a study of CD8 T cells in Susac syndrome. The study sequenced TCR beta in blood CD8+ and CD4+ T cells. Included as multiple sclerosis controls were treatment-naive patients who had stable or active relapsing-remitting disease. TEMRA cells were FACS-enriched, while CD8+ and CD4+ T cells were negatively isolated. Trimming took 3 bases from V and 3 from J, leaving 12 bases between them. CDR1 and CDR2 (germline): KGHSH, LQKENI. The CDR3 totals 14 residues. The RNA, roughly 0.5 to 1 ug, was put through reverse transcription using random hexamers. Amplification of TCR beta CDR3 spanned 54 Vbeta and 13 Jbeta via immunoSEQ multiplex PCR. TCRdb processed the immunoSEQ multiplex PCR reads anew with MiXCR; each CDR3 protein has one entry. The data hold 180,000 or so distinct CDR3 sequences, with 90% to 96% observed a single time.

Sequencing input: CD4+ T cells from PBMCs. The TCR originated in a human donor with multiple sclerosis. This chain uses TRBV18 with TRBJ2-7; TRBD1 is a possible D gene (6 bases). The CDR3 protein is CASSPDRQNYEQYF. CDR3 DNA sequence: TGTGCCAGCTCACCTGACAGGCAGAACTACGAGCAGTACTTC.